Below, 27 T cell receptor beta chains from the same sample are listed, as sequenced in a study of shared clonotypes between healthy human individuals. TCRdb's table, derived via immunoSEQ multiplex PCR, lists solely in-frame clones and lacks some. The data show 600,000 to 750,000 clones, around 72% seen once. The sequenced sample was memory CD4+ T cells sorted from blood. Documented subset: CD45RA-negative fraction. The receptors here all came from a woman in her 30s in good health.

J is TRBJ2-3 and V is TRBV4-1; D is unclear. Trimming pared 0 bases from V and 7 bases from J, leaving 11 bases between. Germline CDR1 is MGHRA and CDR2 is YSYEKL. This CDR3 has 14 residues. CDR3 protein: CASSQDVALNTQYF. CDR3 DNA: TGCGCCAGCAGCCAAGATGTGGCTTTGAATACGCAGTATTTT.

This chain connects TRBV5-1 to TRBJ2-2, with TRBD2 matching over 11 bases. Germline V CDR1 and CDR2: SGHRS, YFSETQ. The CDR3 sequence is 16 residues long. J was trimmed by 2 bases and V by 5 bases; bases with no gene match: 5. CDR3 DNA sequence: TGCGCCAGCAGGACGCTAGCGGGAGGTAACACCGGGGAGCTGTTTTTT. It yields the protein CASRTLAGGNTGELFF.

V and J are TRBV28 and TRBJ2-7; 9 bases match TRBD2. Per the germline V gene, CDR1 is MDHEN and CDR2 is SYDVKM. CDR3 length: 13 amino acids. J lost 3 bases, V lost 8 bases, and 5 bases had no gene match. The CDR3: CASLNSGSYEQYF. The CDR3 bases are TGTGCCAGCTTGAATAGCGGGAGCTACGAGCAGTACTTC.

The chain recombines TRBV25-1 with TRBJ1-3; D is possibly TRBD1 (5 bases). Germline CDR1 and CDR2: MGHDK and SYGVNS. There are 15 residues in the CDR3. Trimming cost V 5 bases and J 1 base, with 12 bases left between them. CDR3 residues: CASSKGTGSGNTIYF. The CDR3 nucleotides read TGTGCCAGCAGTAAGGGGACTGGATCTGGAAACACCATATATTTT.

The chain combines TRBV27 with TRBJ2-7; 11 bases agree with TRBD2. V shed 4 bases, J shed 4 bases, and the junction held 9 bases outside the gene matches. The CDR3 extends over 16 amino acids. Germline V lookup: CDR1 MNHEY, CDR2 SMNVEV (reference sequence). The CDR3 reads CASSWVSGRASYEQYF. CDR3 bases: TGTGCCAGCAGTTGGGTTAGCGGGAGGGCCTCATACGAGCAGTACTTC.

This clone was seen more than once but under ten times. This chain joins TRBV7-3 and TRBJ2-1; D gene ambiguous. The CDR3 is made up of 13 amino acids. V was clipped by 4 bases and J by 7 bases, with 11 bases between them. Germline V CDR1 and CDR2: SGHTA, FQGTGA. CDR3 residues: CASSSPGRNEQFF. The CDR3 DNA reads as TGTGCCAGCAGCTCCCCCGGCCGAAATGAGCAGTTCTTC. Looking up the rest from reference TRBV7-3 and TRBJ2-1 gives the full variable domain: GAGVSQTPSNKVTEKGKYVELRCDPISGHTALYWYRQSLGQGPEFLIYFQGTGAADDSGLPNDRFFAVRPEGSVSTLKIQRTERGDSAVYLCASSSPGRNEQFFGPGTRLTVL.

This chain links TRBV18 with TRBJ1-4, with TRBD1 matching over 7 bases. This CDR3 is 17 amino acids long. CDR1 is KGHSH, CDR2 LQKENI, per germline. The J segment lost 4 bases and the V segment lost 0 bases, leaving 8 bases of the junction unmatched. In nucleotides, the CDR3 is TGTGCCAGCTCACCACCGGATTGGTCAGGGGGTAATGAAAAACTGTTTTTT. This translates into CASSPPDWSGGNEKLFF.

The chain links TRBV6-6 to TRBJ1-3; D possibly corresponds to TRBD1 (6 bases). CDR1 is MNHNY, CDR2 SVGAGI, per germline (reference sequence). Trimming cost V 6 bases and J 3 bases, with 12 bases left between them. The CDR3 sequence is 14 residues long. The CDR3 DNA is TGTGCCAGCAGAATCGGGGGCGATGGAAACACCATATATTTT. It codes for CASRIGGDGNTIYF.

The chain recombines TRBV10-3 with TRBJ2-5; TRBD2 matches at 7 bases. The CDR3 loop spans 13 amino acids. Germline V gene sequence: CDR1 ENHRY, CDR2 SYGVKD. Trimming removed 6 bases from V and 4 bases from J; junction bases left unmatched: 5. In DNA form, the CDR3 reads TGTGCCATCAGAGGTGGCGGGAGAGAGACCCAGTACTTC. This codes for CAIRGGGRETQYF.

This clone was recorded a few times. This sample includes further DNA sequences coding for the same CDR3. CDR3 in amino acids: CASSSPGYEQYF. In DNA, the CDR3 is TGCGCCAGCAGCTCGCCGGGATACGAGCAGTACTTC. The chain is built from TRBV5-1 and TRBJ2-7, with a possible D match to TRBD2 (5 bases). CDR3 length: 12 residues. CDR1 is SGHRS and CDR2 is YFSETQ in the germline V gene. V was pared by 3 bases and J by 4 bases, with 8 bases between.

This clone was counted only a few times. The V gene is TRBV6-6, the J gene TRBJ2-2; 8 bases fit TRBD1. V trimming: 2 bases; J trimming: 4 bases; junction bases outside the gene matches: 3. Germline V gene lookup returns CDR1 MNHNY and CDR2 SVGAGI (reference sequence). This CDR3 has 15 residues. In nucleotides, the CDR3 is TGTGCCAGCAGTTACGGACAGGGAACCACCGGGGAGCTGTTTTTT. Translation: CASSYGQGTTGELFF.

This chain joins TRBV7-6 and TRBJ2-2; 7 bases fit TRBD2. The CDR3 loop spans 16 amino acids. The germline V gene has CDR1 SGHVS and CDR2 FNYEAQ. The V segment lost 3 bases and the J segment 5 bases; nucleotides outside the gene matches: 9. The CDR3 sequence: CASSFTSVPGTGELFF. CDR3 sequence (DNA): TGTGCCAGCAGCTTTACTAGCGTCCCGGGGACCGGGGAGCTGTTTTTT.

The CDR3 loop is CASSQDSGRVITGELFF. The CDR3, as DNA: TGTGCCAGCAGCCAGGATAGCGGGAGGGTCATCACCGGGGAGCTGTTTTTT. V is TRBV4-2 and J is TRBJ2-2, with TRBD2 matching 11 bases. Germline V gene data show CDR1 as LGHNA and CDR2 as YNFKEQ. The CDR3 length is 17 residues. Trimming removed 3 bases from V and 4 bases from J; junction bases left unmatched: 7.

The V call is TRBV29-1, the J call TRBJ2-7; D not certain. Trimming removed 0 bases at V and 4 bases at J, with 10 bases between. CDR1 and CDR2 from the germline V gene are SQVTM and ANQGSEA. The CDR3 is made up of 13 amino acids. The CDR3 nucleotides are TGCAGCGTTGAAGATGCTCTCCTATACGAGCAGTACTTC. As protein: CSVEDALLYEQYF.

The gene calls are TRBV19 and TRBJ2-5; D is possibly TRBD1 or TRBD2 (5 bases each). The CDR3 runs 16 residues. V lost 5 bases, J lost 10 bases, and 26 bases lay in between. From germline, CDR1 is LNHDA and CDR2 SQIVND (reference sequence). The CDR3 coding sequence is TGTGCCAGTAGTCCCCTTAGAGGGACGGGGATAGAGGACCAGTACTTC. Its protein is CASSPLRGTGIEDQYF.

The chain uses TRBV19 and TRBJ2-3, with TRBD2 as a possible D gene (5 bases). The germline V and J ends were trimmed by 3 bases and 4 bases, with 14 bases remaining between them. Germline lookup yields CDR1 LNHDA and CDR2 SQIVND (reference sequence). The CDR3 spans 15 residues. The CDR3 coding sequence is TGTGCCAGTAGTATGAGGGAAGGGAAGGCAGATACGCAGTATTTT. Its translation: CASSMREGKADTQYF.

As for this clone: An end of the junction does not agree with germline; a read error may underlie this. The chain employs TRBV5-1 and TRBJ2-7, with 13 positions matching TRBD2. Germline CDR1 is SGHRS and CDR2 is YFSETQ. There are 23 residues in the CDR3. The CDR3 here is CASRFMGVTRRTSGSSRPYEQYF. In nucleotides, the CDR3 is TGCGCAAGCAGGTTTATGGGGGTCACTCGACGGACTAGCGGGAGTTCCAGGCCTTACGAGCAGTACTTC. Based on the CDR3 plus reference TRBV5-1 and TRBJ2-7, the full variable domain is KAGVTQTPRYLIKTRGQQVTLSCSPISGHRSVSWYQQTPGQGLQFLFEYFSETQRNKGNFPGRFSGRQFSNSRSEMNVSTLELGDSALYLCASRFMGVTRRTSGSSRPYEQYFGPGTRLTVT.

CDR3 DNA sequence: TGTGCCAGCTCACCCGTTCGGGAGGGCCACGATGAGCAGTTCTTC. Translated: CASSPVREGHDEQFF. J is TRBJ2-1 and V is TRBV18; TRBD2 agrees at 8 bases. The CDR3 is 15 residues long. The V gene's germline CDR1 is KGHSH and CDR2 LQKENI. The ends lost 3 bases at V and 8 bases at J; junction bases unmatched: 9.

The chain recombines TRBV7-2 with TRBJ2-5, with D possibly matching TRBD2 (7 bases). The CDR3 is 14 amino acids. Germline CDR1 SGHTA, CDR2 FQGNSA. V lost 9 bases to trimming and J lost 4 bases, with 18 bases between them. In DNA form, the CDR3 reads TGTGCCAGAAGGACTAGGGGGGGCGGAGAGACCCAGTACTTC. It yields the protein CARRTRGGGETQYF.

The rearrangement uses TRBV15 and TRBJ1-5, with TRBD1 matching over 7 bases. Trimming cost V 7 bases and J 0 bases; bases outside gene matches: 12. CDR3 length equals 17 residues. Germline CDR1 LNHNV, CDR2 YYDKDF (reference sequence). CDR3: CATTPGGNGYSNQPQHF. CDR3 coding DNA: TGTGCCACCACCCCAGGGGGAAACGGCTATAGCAATCAGCCCCAGCATTTT.

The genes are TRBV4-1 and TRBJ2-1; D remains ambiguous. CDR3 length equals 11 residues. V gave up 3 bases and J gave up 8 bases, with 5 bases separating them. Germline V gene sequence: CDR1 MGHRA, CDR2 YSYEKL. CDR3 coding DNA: TGCGCCAGCAGCCACTTCTATGAGCAGTTCTTC. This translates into CASSHFYEQFF.

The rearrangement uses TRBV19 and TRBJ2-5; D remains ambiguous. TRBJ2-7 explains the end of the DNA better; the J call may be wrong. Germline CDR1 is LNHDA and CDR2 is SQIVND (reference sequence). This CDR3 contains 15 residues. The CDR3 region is CASSIGHSTSYEQYF. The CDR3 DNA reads TGTGCCAGTAGTATAGGTCACAGTACCTCCTACGAGCAGTACTTC.

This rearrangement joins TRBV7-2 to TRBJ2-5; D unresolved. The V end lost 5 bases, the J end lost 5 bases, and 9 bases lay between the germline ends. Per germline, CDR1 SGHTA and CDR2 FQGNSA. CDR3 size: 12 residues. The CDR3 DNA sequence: TGTGCCAGCAGCCCTTATGGGGAGACCCAGTACTTC. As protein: CASSPYGETQYF. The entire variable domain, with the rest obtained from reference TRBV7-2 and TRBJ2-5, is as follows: GAGVSQSPSNKVTEKGKDVELRCDPISGHTALYWYRQSLGQGLEFLIYFQGNSAPDKSGLPSDRFSAERTGGSVSTLTIQRTQQEDSAVYLCASSPYGETQYFGPGTRLLVL.

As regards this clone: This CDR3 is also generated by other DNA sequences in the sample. The CDR3 spells CASSLGSGSYEQYF. The CDR3 DNA reads as TGCGCCAGCAGCTTAGGGTCAGGGAGCTACGAGCAGTACTTC. The chain combines TRBV5-1 with TRBJ2-7; D tentatively fits TRBD1 or TRBD2 (5 bases each). Trimming took off 2 bases at V and 3 bases at J, with 12 bases between the two ends. CDR1 and CDR2 (germline): SGHRS, YFSETQ. The CDR3 extends over 14 amino acids.

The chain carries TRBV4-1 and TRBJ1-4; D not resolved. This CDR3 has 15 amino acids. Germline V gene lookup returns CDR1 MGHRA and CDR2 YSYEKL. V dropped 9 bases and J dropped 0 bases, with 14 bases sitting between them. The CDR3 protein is CASASRYATNEKLFF. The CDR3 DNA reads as TGCGCCAGTGCGAGCAGATATGCAACTAATGAAAAACTGTTTTTT.

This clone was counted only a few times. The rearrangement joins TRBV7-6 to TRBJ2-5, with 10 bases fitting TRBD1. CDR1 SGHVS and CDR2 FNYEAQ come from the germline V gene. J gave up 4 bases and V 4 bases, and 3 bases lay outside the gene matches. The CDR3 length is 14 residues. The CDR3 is CASSSGTGVETQYF. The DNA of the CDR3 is TGTGCCAGCAGCTCGGGGACAGGGGTAGAGACCCAGTACTTC.

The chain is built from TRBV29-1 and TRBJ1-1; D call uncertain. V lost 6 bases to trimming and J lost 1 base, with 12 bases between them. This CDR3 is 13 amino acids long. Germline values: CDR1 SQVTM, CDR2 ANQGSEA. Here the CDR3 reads CSVGGSGNTEAFF. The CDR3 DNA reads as TGCAGCGTCGGAGGCTCGGGGAACACTGAAGCTTTCTTT.